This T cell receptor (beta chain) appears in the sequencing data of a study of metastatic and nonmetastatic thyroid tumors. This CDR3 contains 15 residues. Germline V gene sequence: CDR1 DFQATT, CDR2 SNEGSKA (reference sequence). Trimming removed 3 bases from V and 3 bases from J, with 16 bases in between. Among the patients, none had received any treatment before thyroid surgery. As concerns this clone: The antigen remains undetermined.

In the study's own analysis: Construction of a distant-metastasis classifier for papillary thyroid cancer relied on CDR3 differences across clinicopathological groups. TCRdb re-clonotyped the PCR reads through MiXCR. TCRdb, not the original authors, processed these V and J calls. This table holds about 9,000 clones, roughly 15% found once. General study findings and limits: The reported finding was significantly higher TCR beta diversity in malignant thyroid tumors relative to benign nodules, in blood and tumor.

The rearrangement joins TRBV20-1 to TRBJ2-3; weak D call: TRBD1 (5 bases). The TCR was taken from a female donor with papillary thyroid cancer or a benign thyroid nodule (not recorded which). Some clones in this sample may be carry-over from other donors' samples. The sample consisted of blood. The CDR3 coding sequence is TGCAGTGCTAGTTGTGGTGGGGCGGTGACAGATACGCAGTATTTT. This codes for CSASCGGAVTDTQYF.